The TCR beta chain under discussion was sequenced for a study of Tregs in tolerant kidney transplant recipients. Mixed chimerism was transient after nonmyeloablative marrow transplants from related graft donors. Germline values: CDR1 SNHLY, CDR2 FYNNEI. The CDR3 extends over 12 amino acids. The V end was cut by 1 base, the J end by 7 bases, with 7 bases between. The table came from immunoSEQ multiplex PCR; TCRdb's copy has only in-frame clones and leaves some out. Its listing shows about 23,000 clones. Regarding this clone: The read halts 3 residues ahead of the CDR3 end, with the missing end drawn from the germline J gene.

The source of this sequence is a human patient who received a combined kidney and bone marrow transplant. Some T cells here may be from the graft donor. The J gene is TRBJ1-2, the V gene TRBV2; D gene ambiguous. The material sequenced was CD4+ T cells from blood (PBMCs), taken 6 months after the transplant. CDR3 sequence reads: CASSEVDFGYTF. The covered CDR3 bases are TGTGCCAGCAGTGAAGTGGACTTTGGC.